This TCR beta chain was obtained from a study of cytotoxic CD8 clonotypes in ibrutinib-treated CLL. Profiled with immunoSEQ multiplex PCR; TCRdb holds only in-frame clones, not every one. The table lists approximately 150,000 clones, roughly 88% of them singletons. With respect to this clone: What it binds is not known.

Study conclusions and caveats: Ibrutinib response saw clonality rise, and progression saw it return toward baseline. Stable or contracted on treatment, public clonotypes were also uncommon.

This CDR3 is built from 17 residues. The germline V and J ends were trimmed by 2 bases and 2 bases, with 19 bases remaining between them. From germline, CDR1 is LGHNA and CDR2 YSLEER. This TCR was sampled from a human donor with chronic lymphocytic leukemia. This chain joins TRBV4-3 and TRBJ2-7; D might be TRBD2 (7 bases). This material consisted of PBMCs, taken at disease progression, from a patient treated with ibrutinib. CDR3 loop: CASSQSSGGWKTYEQYF. CDR3 bases: TGCGCCAGCAGCCAATCCTCGGGGGGCTGGAAGACCTACGAGCAGTACTTC.